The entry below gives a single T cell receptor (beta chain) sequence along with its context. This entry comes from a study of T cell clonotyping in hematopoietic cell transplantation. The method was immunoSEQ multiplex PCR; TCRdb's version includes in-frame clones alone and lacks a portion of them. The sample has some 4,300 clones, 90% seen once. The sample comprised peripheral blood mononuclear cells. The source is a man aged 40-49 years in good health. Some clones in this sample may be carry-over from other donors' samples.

The CDR3 reads CASSEWTGDNSPLHF. The CDR3 DNA reads as TGTGCCAGCAGTGAATGGACAGGGGATAATTCACCCCTCCACTTT. The rearrangement joins TRBV25-1 to TRBJ1-6; 9 nucleotides line up with TRBD1. Germline values: CDR1 MGHDK, CDR2 SYGVNS. This CDR3 has 15 residues. The ends lost 1 base at V and 5 bases at J; junction bases unmatched: 0.